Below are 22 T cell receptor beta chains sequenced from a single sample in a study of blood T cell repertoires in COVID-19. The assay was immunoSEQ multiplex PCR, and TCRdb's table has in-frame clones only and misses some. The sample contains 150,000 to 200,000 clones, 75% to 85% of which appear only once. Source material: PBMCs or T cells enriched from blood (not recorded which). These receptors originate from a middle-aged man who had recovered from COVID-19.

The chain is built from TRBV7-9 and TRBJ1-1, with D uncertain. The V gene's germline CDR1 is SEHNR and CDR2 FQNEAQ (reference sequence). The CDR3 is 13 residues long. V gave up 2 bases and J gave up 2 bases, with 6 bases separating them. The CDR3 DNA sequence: TGTGCCAGCAGCTTATTAGTCAACACTGAAGCTTTCTTT. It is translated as CASSLLVNTEAFF.

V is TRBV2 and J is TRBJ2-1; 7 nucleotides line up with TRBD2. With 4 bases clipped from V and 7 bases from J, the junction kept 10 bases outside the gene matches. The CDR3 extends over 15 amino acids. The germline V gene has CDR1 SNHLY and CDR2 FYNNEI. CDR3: CASSAGTTRWNEQFF. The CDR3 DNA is TGTGCCAGCAGTGCAGGGACTACCCGATGGAATGAGCAGTTCTTC. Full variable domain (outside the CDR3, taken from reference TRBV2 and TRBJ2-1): EPEVTQTPSHQVTQMGQEVILRCVPISNHLYFYWYRQILGQKVEFLVSFYNNEISEKSEIFDDQFSVERPDGSNFTLKIRSTKLEDSAMYFCASSAGTTRWNEQFFGPGTRLTVL.

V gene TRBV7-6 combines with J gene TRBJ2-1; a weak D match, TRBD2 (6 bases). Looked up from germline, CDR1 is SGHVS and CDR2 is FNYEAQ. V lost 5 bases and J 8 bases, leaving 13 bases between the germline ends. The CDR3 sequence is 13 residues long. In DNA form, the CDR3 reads TGTGCCAGCAGCCTTAGCGGTCCCGATGAGCAGTTCTTC. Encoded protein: CASSLSGPDEQFF.

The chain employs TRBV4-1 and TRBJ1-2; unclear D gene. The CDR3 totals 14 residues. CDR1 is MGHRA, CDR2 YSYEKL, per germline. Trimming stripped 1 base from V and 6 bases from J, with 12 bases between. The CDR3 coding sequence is TGCGCCAGCAGCCAAGGAACTAGTCCTGATGGCTACACCTTC. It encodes CASSQGTSPDGYTF.

This chain's CDR3 is CASSELEGLNTEAFF. The CDR3 region has the DNA TGTGCCAGCAGTGAGTTAGAGGGTCTGAACACTGAAGCTTTCTTT. The chain carries TRBV2 and TRBJ1-1; D is uncertain. The germline CDR1 and CDR2 sequences are SNHLY and FYNNEI. The germline V and J ends were trimmed by 3 bases and 0 bases, with 11 bases remaining between them. The CDR3 has 15 amino acids.

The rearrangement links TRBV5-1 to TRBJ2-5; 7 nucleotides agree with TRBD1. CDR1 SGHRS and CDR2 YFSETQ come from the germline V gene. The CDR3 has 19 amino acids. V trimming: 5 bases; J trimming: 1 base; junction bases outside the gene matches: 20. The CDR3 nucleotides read TGCGCCAGCAGTTTTGGGGGTAATAGACAGGGTTACGTCCAAGAGACCCAGTACTTC. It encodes CASSFGGNRQGYVQETQYF.

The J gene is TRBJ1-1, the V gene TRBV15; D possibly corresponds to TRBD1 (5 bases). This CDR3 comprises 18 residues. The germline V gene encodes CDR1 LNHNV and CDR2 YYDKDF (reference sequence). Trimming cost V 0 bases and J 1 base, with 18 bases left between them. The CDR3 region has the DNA TGTGCCACCAGCAGAGACCCACCCCGGGGGATCGGGAACACTGAAGCTTTCTTT. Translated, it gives CATSRDPPRGIGNTEAFF.

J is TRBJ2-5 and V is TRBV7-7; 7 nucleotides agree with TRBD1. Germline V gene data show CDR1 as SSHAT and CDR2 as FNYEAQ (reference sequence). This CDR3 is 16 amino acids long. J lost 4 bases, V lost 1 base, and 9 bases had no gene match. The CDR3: CASSLGHRGGSETQYF. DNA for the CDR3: TGTGCCAGCAGCTTAGGACACAGGGGCGGGTCAGAGACCCAGTACTTC.

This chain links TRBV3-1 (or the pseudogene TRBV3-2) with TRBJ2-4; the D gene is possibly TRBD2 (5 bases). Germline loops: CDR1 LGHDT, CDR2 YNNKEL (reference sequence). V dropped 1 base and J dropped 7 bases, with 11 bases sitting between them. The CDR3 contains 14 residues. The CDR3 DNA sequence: TGTGCCAGCAGCCAAGGAGGGTTGAGCAACATTCAGTACTTC. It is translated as CASSQGGLSNIQYF.

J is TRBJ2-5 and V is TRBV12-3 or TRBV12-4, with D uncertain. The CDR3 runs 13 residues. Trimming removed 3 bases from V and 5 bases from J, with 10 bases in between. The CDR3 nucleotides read TGTGCCAGCAGTTTGGCGGAGAGGGAGACCCAGTACTTC. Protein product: CASSLAERETQYF.

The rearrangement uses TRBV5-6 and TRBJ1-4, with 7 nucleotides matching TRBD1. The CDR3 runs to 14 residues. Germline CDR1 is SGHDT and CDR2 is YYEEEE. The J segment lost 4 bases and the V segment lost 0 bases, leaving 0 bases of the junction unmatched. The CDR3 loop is CASSLGQGNEKLFF. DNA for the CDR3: TGTGCCAGCAGCTTGGGACAGGGTAATGAAAAACTGTTTTTT.

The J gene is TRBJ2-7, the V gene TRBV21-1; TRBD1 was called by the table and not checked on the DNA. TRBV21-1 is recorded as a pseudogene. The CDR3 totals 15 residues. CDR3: CASSKLDSRSYEQYV. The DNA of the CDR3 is TGTGCCAGCAGCAAACTGGACAGCCGATCCTACGAGCAGTACGTC.

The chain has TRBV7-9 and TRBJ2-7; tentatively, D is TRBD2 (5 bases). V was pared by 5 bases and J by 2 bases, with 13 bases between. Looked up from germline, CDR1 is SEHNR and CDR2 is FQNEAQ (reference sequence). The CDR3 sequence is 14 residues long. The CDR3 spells CASSPKRDPYEQYF. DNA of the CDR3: TGTGCCAGCAGCCCCAAACGGGATCCCTACGAGCAGTACTTC.

The CDR3 sequence: CSALVAETQYF. The CDR3 DNA sequence: TGCAGTGCTTTGGTGGCAGAGACCCAGTACTTC. This sequence joins TRBV20-1 and TRBJ2-5; D gene unclear. Trimming removed 5 bases from V and 4 bases from J, with 8 bases in between. Germline assignment: CDR1 DFQATT and CDR2 SNEGSKA (reference sequence). This CDR3 region has 11 residues.

The CDR3 region has the DNA TGTGCCAGCAGCCCCGGGGGGCCCACAGATACGCAGTATTTT. Translating gives CASSPGGPTDTQYF. The chain employs TRBV7-8 and TRBJ2-3, with D perhaps matching TRBD2 (7 bases). The V gene's germline CDR1 is SGHVS and CDR2 FQNEAQ. V dropped 5 bases and J dropped 2 bases, with 11 bases sitting between them. This CDR3 is built from 14 residues.

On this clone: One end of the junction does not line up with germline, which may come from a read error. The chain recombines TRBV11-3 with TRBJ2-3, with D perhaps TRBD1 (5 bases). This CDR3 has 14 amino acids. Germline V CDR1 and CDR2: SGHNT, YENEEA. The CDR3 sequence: CASSLGASTDTQYF. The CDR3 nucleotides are TGTGCCAGCAGTTTAGGGGCGAGCACAGATACGCAGTATTTT.

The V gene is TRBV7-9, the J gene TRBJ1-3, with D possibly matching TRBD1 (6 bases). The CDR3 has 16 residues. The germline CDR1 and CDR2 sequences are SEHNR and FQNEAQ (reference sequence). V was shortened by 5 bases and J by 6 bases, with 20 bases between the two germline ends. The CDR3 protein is CASSHRVDRPLNTIYF. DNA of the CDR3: TGTGCCAGCAGCCACCGCGTAGACAGGCCCTTAAACACCATATATTTT.

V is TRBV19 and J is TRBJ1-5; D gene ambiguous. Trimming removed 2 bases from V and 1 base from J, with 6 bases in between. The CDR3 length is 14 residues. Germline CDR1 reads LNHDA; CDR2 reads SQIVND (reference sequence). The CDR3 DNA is TGTGCCAGTAGTATAAGCGGGAGCAATCAGCCCCAGCATTTT. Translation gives CASSISGSNQPQHF. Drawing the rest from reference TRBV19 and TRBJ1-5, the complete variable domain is DGGITQSPKYLFRKEGQNVTLSCEQNLNHDAMYWYRQDPGQGLRLIYYSQIVNDFQKGDIAEGYSVSREKKESFPLTVTSAQKNPTAFYLCASSISGSNQPQHFGDGTRLSIL.

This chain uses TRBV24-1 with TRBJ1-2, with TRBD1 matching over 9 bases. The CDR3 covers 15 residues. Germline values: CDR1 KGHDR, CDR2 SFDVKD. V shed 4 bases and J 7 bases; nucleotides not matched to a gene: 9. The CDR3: CATSDPGTGRIGYTF. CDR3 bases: TGTGCCACCAGTGACCCTGGGACAGGGAGGATTGGCTACACCTTC.

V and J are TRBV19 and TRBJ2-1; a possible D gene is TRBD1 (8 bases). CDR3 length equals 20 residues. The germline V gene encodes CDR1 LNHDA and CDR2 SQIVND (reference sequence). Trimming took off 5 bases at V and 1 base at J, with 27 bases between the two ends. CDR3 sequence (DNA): TGTGCCAGTAGTCTCAGGGGGCAACGGGGGGCTTTAGCTTCCTACAATGAGCAGTTCTTC. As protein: CASSLRGQRGALASYNEQFF. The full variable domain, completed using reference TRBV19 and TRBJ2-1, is DGGITQSPKYLFRKEGQNVTLSCEQNLNHDAMYWYRQDPGQGLRLIYYSQIVNDFQKGDIAEGYSVSREKKESFPLTVTSAQKNPTAFYLCASSLRGQRGALASYNEQFFGPGTRLTVL.

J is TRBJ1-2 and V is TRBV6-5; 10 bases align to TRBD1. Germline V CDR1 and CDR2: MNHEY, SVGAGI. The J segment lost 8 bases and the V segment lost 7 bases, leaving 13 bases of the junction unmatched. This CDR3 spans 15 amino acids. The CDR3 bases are TGTGCCAGCACAATATTAGCTGGACAGGGGGAGGGCTACACCTTC. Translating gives CASTILAGQGEGYTF.

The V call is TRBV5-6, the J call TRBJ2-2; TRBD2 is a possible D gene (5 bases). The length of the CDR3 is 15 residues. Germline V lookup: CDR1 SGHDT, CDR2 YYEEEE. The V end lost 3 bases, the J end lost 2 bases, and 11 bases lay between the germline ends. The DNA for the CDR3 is TGTGCCAGCAGCTGGAGGCAGCTAAACACCGGGGAGCTGTTTTTT. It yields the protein CASSWRQLNTGELFF.